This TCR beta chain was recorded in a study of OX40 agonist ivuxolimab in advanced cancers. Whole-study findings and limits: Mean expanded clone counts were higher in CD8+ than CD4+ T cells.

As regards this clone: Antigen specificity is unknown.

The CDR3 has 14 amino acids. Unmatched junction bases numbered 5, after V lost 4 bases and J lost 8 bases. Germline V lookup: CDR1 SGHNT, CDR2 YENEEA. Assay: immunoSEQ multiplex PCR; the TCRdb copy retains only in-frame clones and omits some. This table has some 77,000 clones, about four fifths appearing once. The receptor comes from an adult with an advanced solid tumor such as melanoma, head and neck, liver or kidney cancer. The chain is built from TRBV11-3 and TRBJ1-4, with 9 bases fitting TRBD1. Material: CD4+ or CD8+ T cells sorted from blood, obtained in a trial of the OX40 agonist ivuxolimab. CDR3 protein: CASSSTGGGEKLFF. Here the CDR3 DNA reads TGTGCCAGCAGCTCCACAGGGGGCGGCGAAAAACTGTTTTTT.